This TCR beta chain was retrieved from a study of cytomegalovirus exposure and HLA in healthy donors. A word on this clone: Its antigen is not known.

Study-level results: A few V segments could not be told apart, such as TRBV6-2 and TRBV6-3, and were left out. A later analysis reported that several of the most significant clusters appeared to be linked to common viral pathogens, among them Epstein-Barr virus.

PCR amplification relied on 60 Vbeta primers (plus 13 Jbeta primers). Generated by immunoSEQ multiplex PCR, the TCRdb table keeps only in-frame clones and is missing some. The table records fewer than 250,000 clones, about four fifths of them present only once. The CDR3 runs to 15 residues. CDR1 SNHLY and CDR2 FYNNEI come from the germline V gene. Between the trimmed V and J ends, which lost 4 bases and 2 bases, there was a span of 14 bases. V gene TRBV2 combines with J gene TRBJ1-2; D is possibly TRBD1 (5 bases). This TCR was sampled from a young man in good health and CMV-seronegative. Sequenced sample: PBMCs. In nucleotides, the CDR3 is TGTGCCAGCAGTGTCCGGGGCGCGGGAAACTATGGCTACACCTTC. This translates into CASSVRGAGNYGYTF.